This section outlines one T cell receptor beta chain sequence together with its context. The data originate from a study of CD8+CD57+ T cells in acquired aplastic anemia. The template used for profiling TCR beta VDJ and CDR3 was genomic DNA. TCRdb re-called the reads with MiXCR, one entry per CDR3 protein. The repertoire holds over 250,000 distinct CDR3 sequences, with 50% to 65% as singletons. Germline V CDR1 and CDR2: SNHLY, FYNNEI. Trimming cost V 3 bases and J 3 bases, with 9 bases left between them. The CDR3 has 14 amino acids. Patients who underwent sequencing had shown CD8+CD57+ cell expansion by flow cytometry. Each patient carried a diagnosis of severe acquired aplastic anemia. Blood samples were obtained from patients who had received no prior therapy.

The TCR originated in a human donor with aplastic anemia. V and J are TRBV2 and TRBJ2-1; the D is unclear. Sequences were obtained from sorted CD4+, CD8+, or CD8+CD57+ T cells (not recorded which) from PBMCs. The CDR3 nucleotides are TGTGCCAGCAGTGAGGCTTTGTTCTACAATGAGCAGTTCTTC. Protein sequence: CASSEALFYNEQFF.